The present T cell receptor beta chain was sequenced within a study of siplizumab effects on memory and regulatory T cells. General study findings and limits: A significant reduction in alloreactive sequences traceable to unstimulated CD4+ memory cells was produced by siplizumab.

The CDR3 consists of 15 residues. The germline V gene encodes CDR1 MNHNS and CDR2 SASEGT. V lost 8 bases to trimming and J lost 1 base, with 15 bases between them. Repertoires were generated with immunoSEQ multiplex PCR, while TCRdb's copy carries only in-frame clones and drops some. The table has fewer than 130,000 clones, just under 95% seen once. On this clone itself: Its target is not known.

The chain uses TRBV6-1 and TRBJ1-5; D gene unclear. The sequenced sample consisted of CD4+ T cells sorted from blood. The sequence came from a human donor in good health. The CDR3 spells CASRKGSQSNQPQHF. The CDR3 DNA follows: TGTGCCAGCCGGAAGGGCTCGCAGAGCAATCAGCCCCAGCATTTT.